Shown below are 15 T cell receptor beta chains from a single sample sequenced in a study of T-cell memory formation after mild COVID-19 (dated by TCRdb to the early 2020s). To prepare the library, 5' RACE was applied. For sequencing, an Illumina NovaSeq 6000 was employed. Clones were called with MiXCR by TCRdb after fastp trimmed the public reads at Q25, and only in-frame beta chains were retained. Records with the same CDR3 protein are collapsed into one entry carrying the most frequent genes and DNA. This sample holds approximately 440,000 distinct CDR3 sequences; 20% were observed only once. Together, the top ten hold approximately 8.1% of the sample. Source material: PBMCs or a T cell subset sorted from them (not recorded which). All receptors derive from an adult woman who had mild COVID-19 (a few samples of this study predate the infection). The sample titles of this study are shuffled in the database, so cell type and time point are left out; the donor was told from shared clones.

This clonotype showed up just a few times. This chain joins TRBV9 and TRBJ2-7, with D uncertain. The CDR3 runs to 14 residues. V lost 0 bases to trimming and J lost 3 bases, with 10 bases between them. The germline V gene has CDR1 SGDLS and CDR2 YYNGEE. CDR3 amino acids: CASSVAEESYEQYF. The CDR3 nucleotides read TGTGCCAGCAGCGTAGCTGAGGAGAGCTACGAGCAGTACTTC. The full variable domain, completed using reference TRBV9 and TRBJ2-7, is DSGVTQTPKHLITATGQRVTLRCSPRSGDLSVYWYQQSLDQGLQFLIQYYNGEERAKGNILERFSAQQFPDLHSELNLSSLELGDSALYFCASSVAEESYEQYFGPGTRLTVT.

The chain is built from TRBV7-9 and TRBJ1-2; D not resolved. Germline V CDR1 and CDR2: SEHNR, FQNEAQ (reference sequence). Trimming stripped 4 bases from V and 4 bases from J, with 13 bases between. The CDR3 totals 14 residues. The CDR3 sequence is CASSSGSRVYGYTF. The CDR3, as DNA: TGTGCCAGCAGCTCCGGGAGTAGAGTCTATGGCTACACCTTC.

Only a few counts were recorded for this clonotype. V is TRBV5-1 and J is TRBJ2-1, with 10 positions matching TRBD2. V dropped 5 bases and J dropped 5; count of bases not matched to a gene: 4. Germline loops: CDR1 SGHRS, CDR2 YFSETQ. The CDR3 covers 14 residues. CDR3: CASSRLAGNNEQFF. The CDR3, as DNA: TGCGCCAGCAGTCGACTAGCGGGTAACAATGAGCAGTTCTTC. Supplemented by reference TRBV5-1 and TRBJ2-1, the full variable domain reads KAGVTQTPRYLIKTRGQQVTLSCSPISGHRSVSWYQQTPGQGLQFLFEYFSETQRNKGNFPGRFSGRQFSNSRSEMNVSTLELGDSALYLCASSRLAGNNEQFFGPGTRLTVL.

The chain couples TRBV19 to TRBJ1-1, with D unclear. Trimming cost V 4 bases and J 7 bases, with 10 bases left between them. CDR3 length equals 12 residues. Germline V lookup: CDR1 LNHDA, CDR2 SQIVND (reference sequence). The CDR3 bases are TGTGCCAGTAGTACAACACCGATTGAAGCTTTCTTT. This codes for CASSTTPIEAFF.

The CDR3 DNA is TGTGCCAGCAGCCAAGTAAGAGCAGCTTCCCCCTTTCGGACCCAAGGACACTCCTCCTACGAGCAGTACTTC. Its translation is CASSQVRAASPFRTQGHSSYEQYF. J is TRBJ2-7 and V is TRBV14; a possible D gene is TRBD1 (5 bases). Trimming took off 1 base at V and 0 bases at J, with 37 bases between the two ends. This CDR3 region has 24 residues. The germline CDR1 and CDR2 sequences are SGHDN and FVKESK.

This chain connects TRBV7-9 to TRBJ2-3; tentatively, D is TRBD2 (6 bases). Trimming removed 5 bases from V and 2 bases from J, with 17 bases in between. The germline CDR1 and CDR2 sequences are SEHNR and FQNEAQ (reference sequence). CDR3 length: 16 amino acids. In DNA, the CDR3 is TGTGCCAGCAGCGGGGACTTCGGGGTATACACAGATACGCAGTATTTT. Amino acid sequence: CASSGDFGVYTDTQYF. The variable domain in full, completed from reference TRBV7-9 and TRBJ2-3, reads DTGVSQNPRHKITKRGQNVTFRCDPISEHNRLYWYRQTLGQGPEFLTYFQNEAQLEKSRLLSDRFSAERPKGSFSTLEIQRTEQGDSAMYLCASSGDFGVYTDTQYFGPGTRLTVL.

The J gene is TRBJ2-3, the V gene TRBV4-2; 8 bases are shared with TRBD2. There are 15 residues in the CDR3. Losses at the gene ends were 4 bases for V and 2 bases for J; bases not matched to a gene: 5. CDR1 and CDR2 (germline): LGHNA, YNFKEQ. The CDR3 DNA reads TGTGCCAGCAGCCGGCTTAGCGGGGACACAGATACGCAGTATTTT. It specifies CASSRLSGDTDTQYF.

This chain uses TRBV7-9 with TRBJ2-5; D not resolved. Germline V gene data show CDR1 as SEHNR and CDR2 as FQNEAQ (reference sequence). The CDR3 loop spans 11 amino acids. The V gene lost 8 bases and the J gene lost 2 bases, with 6 bases spanning the gap. The CDR3 region is CASEQQETQYF. Written as DNA, the CDR3 is TGTGCCAGCGAGCAACAAGAGACCCAGTACTTC.

The chain is built from TRBV29-1 and TRBJ2-3; D might be TRBD2 (5 bases). V was clipped by 1 base and J by 2 bases, with 13 bases between them. Germline V lookup: CDR1 SQVTM, CDR2 ANQGSEA. This CDR3 has 15 amino acids. CDR3 DNA: TGCAGCGTTGAAGGGCGGACGACTATCACAGATACGCAGTATTTT. It translates to CSVEGRTTITDTQYF.

V is TRBV29-1 and J is TRBJ2-1, with D possibly TRBD2 on 6 matching bases. CDR1 and CDR2 from the germline V gene are SQVTM and ANQGSEA. The CDR3 has 13 amino acids. V lost 3 bases, J lost 7 bases, and 13 bases lay in between. The CDR3 loop is CSVEAGKRNEQFF. DNA of the CDR3: TGCAGCGTTGAGGCGGGAAAGAGGAATGAGCAGTTCTTC.

This clonotype was seen a handful of times. The chain uses TRBV5-1 and TRBJ1-4; 7 nucleotides align to TRBD1. Germline V gene data show CDR1 as SGHRS and CDR2 as YFSETQ. V was clipped by 1 base and J by 2 bases; unmatched bases: 2. This CDR3 region has 15 residues. The CDR3, as DNA: TGCGCCAGCAGCTTGATACAGGGGACTAATGAAAAACTGTTTTTT. Translation: CASSLIQGTNEKLFF.

This clonotype has ten or more counts. The CDR3 sequence: CASRGTAQETQYF. As DNA, the CDR3 is TGCGCCAGCAGAGGCACAGCCCAAGAGACCCAGTACTTC. The rearrangement links TRBV5-1 to TRBJ2-5, with D unresolved. The germline V gene encodes CDR1 SGHRS and CDR2 YFSETQ. V was clipped by 5 bases and J by 1 base, with 9 bases between them. The CDR3 contains 13 residues.

This clonotype was picked up a small number of times. This chain connects TRBV2 to TRBJ2-7, with a weak D call TRBD1 (7 bases). The CDR3 consists of 13 residues. Germline-derived CDR1 and CDR2 are SNHLY and FYNNEI. Trimming stripped 8 bases from V and 3 bases from J, with 14 bases between. In DNA, the CDR3 is TGTGCCAGCGGAGGGGACAGCTTCTACGAGCAGTACTTC. Translating gives CASGGDSFYEQYF.

The chain links TRBV5-1 to TRBJ2-2, with 9 bases identical to TRBD2. With 3 bases clipped from V and 4 bases from J, the junction kept 1 base outside the gene matches. The CDR3 spans 14 residues. Germline V gene sequence: CDR1 SGHRS, CDR2 YFSETQ. This chain's CDR3 is CASSWREGTGELFF. CDR3 coding DNA: TGCGCCAGCAGCTGGCGGGAGGGCACCGGGGAGCTGTTTTTT.

This clonotype was recorded at least ten times. The DNA of the CDR3 is TGTGCCAGCAGCTTATTCGGTGGATTCGGCCGCAATGAGCAGTTCTTC. Protein product: CASSLFGGFGRNEQFF. This chain connects TRBV7-9 to TRBJ2-1, with D unresolved. The CDR3 is 16 residues long. The V end lost 2 bases, the J end lost 6 bases, and 17 bases lay between the germline ends. CDR1 SEHNR and CDR2 FQNEAQ come from the germline V gene (reference sequence).